This entry describes one T cell receptor beta chain. No antigen is known for it. This entry belongs to a study of shared clonotypes between healthy human individuals. Each replicate PCR on the sorted subsets used about 0.2 ug DNA (around 30,000 T cell genomes). The method was immunoSEQ multiplex PCR; TCRdb's version includes in-frame clones alone and lacks a portion of them. The sample lists around 88,000 clones; almost 70% were seen once. Study-wide results and limits: An expected dependence of interdonor clonotype sharing on sequencing depth was noted. It was only blood that was sampled, and tissue repertoires likely differ. Among the subsets, naive ones generally showed larger estimated richness than memory ones.

The CDR3 covers 13 residues. The V gene's germline CDR1 is SNHLY and CDR2 FYNNEI. Trimming cost V 5 bases and J 5 bases; bases outside gene matches: 5. This sequence joins TRBV2 and TRBJ2-5, with TRBD1 matching 7 bases. Sequencing was carried out using memory CD8+ T cells sorted from blood. Subset reported: CD45RO+ cells pooled with CCR7-negative TemRA cells. The clonotype comes from a man younger than 40 in good health. This CDR3 is CASSSGQFETQYF. The CDR3 nucleotides read TGTGCCAGCAGTTCGGGACAGTTTGAGACCCAGTACTTC.